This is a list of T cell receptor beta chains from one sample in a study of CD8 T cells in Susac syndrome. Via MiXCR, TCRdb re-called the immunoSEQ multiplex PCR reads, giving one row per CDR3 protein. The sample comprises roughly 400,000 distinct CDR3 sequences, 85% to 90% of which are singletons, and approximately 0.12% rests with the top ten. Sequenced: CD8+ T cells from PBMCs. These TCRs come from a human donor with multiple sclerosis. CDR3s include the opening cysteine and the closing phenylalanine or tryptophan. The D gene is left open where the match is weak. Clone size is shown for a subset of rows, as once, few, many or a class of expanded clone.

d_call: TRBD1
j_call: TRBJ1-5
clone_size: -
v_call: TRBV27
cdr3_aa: CASSLQGALTQPQHF
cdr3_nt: TGTGCCAGCAGCCTACAGGGGGCGCTTACTCAGCCCCAGCATTTT

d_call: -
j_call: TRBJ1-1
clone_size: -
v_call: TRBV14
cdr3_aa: CASSQDTGPLNTEAFF
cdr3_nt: TGTGCCAGCAGCCAAGATACAGGTCCTTTGAACACTGAAGCTTTCTTT

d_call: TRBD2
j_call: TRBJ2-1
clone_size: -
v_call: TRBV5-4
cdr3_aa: CASSSGLLAGGQVDDEQFF
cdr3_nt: TGTGCCAGCAGCTCTGGGCTCCTAGCGGGGGGGCAGGTTGATGATGAGCAGTTCTTC

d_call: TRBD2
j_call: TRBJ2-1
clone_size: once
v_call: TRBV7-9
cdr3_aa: CASSQVGGEGPYNEQFF
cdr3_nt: TGTGCCAGCAGCCAGGTGGGAGGGGAGGGCCCATACAATGAGCAGTTCTTC

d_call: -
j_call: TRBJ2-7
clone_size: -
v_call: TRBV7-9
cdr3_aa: CASSLDLAYEQYF
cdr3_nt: TGTGCCAGCAGCTTAGATCTAGCCTACGAGCAGTACTTC

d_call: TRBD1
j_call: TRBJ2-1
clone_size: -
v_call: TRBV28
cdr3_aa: CASTRFGTAAYNEQFF
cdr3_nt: TGTGCCAGCACCAGGTTCGGGACAGCTGCCTACAATGAGCAGTTCTTC

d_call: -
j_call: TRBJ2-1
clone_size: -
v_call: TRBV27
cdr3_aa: CASSYPGNYNEQFF
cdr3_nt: TGTGCCAGCAGCTACCCGGGGAACTACAATGAGCAGTTCTTC

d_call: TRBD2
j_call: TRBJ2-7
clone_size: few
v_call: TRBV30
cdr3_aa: CAWSLLGGVYEQYF
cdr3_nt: TGTGCCTGGAGTCTTCTCGGGGGGGTTTACGAGCAGTACTTC

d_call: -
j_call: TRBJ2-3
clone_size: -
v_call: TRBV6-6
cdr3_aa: CASKFSAGRTDTQYF
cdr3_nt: TGTGCCAGCAAATTCTCGGCGGGTCGAACAGATACGCAGTATTTT

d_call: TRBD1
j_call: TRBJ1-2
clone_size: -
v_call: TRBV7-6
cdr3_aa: CASSLGGGGNGYTF
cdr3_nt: TGTGCCAGCAGCTTAGGAGGGGGCGGGAACGGCTACACCTTC

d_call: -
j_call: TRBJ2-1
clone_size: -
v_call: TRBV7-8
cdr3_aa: CASSRLTGFFEQFF
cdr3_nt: TGTGCCAGCAGCCGACTTACAGGTTTCTTTGAGCAGTTCTTC

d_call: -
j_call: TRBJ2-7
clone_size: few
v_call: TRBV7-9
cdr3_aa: CASSLASTGGQYF
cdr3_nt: TGTGCCAGCAGCTTAGCCTCGACCGGGGGGCAGTACTTC

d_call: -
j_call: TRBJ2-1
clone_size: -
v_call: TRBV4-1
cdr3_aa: CASSQDEEWGFNEQFF
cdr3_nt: TGCGCCAGCAGCCAAGACGAGGAGTGGGGATTCAATGAGCAGTTCTTC

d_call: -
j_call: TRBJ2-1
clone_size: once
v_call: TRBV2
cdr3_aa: CASSREYNEQFF
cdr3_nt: TGTGCCAGCAGTCGCGAATACAATGAGCAGTTCTTC

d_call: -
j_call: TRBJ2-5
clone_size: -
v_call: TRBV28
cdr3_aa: CASSPDRLQETQYF
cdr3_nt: TGTGCCAGCAGTCCAGACAGGTTGCAAGAGACCCAGTACTTC

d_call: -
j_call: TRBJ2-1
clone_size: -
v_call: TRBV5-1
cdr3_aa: CASSLESVSYNEQFF
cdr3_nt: TGCGCCAGCAGCTTGGAGAGTGTCTCCTACAATGAGCAGTTCTTC

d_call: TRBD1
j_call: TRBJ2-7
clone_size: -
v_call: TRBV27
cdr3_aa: CATRQGSSYEQYF
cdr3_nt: TGTGCCACCAGACAGGGGAGCTCCTACGAGCAGTACTTC

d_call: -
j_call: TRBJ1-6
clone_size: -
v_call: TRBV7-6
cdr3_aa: CASSPEALQNSPLHF
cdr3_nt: TGTGCCAGCAGCCCCGAGGCCCTACAAAATTCACCCCTCCACTTT

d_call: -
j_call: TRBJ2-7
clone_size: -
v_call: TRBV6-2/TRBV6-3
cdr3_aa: CASTMDSYEQYF
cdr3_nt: TGTGCCAGCACCATGGACTCCTACGAGCAGTACTTC

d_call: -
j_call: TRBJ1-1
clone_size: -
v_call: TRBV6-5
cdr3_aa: CASSYTKYTEAFF
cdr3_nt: TGTGCCAGCAGTTACACTAAGTACACTGAAGCTTTCTTT

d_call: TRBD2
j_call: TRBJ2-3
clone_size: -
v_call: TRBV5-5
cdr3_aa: CASSMVGGADTQYF
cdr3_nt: TGTGCCAGCAGCATGGTCGGGGGGGCAGATACGCAGTATTTT

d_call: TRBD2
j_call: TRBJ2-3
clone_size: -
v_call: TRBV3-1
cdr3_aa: CASSPLGRGATDTQYF
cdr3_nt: TGTGCCAGCAGCCCCCTGGGGCGGGGGGCCACAGATACGCAGTATTTT

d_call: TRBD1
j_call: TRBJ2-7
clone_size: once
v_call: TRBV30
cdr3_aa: CAWSGTAEQYF
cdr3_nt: TGTGCCTGGAGCGGGACAGCCGAGCAGTACTTC

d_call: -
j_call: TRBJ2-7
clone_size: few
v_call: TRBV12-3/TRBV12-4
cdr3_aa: CASSQRTVDYEQYF
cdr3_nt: TGTGCCAGCAGCCAAAGGACAGTGGACTACGAGCAGTACTTC

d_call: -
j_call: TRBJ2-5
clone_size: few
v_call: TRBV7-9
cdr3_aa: CASSQRGETQYF
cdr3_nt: TGTGCCAGCAGTCAAAGGGGGGAGACCCAGTACTTC

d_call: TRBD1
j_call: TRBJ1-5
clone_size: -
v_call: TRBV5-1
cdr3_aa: CASRTGTGDQPQHF
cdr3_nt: TGCGCCAGCAGGACTGGGACAGGGGATCAGCCCCAGCATTTT

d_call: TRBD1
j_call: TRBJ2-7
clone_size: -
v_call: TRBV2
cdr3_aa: CASSPGDRGTYEQYF
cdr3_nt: TGTGCCAGCAGTCCCGGGGACAGGGGGACCTACGAGCAGTACTTC

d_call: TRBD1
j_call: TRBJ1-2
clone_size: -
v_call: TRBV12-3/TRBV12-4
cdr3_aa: CASSFGQGGGYTF
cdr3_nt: TGTGCCAGCAGTTTCGGACAGGGAGGTGGCTACACCTTC

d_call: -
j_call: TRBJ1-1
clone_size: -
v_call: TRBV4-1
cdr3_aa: CASSIQGIGTEAFF
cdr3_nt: TGCGCCAGCAGCATCCAGGGGATTGGCACTGAAGCTTTCTTT

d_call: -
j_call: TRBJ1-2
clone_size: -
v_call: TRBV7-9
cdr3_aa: CASSFADNYGYTF
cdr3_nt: TGTGCCAGCAGCTTTGCGGATAACTATGGCTACACCTTC

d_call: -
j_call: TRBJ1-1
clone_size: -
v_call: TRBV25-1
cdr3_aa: CASRWGGDTEAFF
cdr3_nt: TGTGCCAGCAGATGGGGTGGGGACACTGAAGCTTTCTTT

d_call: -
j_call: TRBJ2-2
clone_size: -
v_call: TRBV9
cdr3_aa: CASSVTRSNTGELFF
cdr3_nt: TGTGCCAGCAGCGTCACACGGTCGAACACCGGGGAGCTGTTTTTT

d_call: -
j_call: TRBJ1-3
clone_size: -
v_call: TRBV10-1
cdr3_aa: CASSEPERPNTIYF
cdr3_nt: TGCGCCAGCAGTGAGCCGGAGCGTCCCAATACCATATATTTT

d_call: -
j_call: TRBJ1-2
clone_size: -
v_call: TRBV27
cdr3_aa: CATSQGDGYTF
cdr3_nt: TGTGCCACCTCGCAAGGGGATGGCTACACCTTC

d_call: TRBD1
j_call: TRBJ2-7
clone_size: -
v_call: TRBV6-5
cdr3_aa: CASRPGQSYEQYF
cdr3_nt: TGTGCCAGCAGACCGGGACAGTCCTACGAGCAGTACTTC

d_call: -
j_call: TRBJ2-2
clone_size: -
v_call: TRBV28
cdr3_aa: CASSFEGVHTGELFF
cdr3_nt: TGTGCCAGCAGTTTTGAGGGAGTTCACACCGGGGAGCTGTTTTTT

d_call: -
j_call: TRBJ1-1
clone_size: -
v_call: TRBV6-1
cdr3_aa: CASSEDPGGLMNTEAFF
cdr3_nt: TGTGCCAGCAGTGAAGATCCCGGGGGCCTGATGAACACTGAAGCTTTCTTT